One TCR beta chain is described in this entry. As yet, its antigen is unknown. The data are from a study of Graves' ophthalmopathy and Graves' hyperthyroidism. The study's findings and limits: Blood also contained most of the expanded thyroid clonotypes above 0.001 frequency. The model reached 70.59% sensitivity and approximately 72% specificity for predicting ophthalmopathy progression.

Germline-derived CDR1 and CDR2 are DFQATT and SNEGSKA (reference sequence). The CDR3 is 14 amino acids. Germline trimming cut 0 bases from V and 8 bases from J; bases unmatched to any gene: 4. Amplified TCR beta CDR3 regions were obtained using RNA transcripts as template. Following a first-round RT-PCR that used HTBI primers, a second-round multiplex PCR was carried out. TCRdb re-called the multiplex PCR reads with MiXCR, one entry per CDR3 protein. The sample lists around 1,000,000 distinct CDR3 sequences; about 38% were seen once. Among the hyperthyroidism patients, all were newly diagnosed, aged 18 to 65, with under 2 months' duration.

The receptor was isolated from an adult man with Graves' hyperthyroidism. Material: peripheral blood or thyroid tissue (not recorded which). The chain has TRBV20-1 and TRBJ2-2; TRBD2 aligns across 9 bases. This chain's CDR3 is CSARDRLAAGELFF. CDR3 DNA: TGCAGTGCTAGAGATAGACTAGCGGCGGGGGAGCTGTTTTTT.